These 22 T cell receptor beta chains share one sample of origin, sequenced in a study of T cell responses to AZD1222 COVID-19 vaccine. Profiling relied on immunoSEQ multiplex PCR, and the TCRdb table lists in-frame clones only, not all of them. Of roughly 120,000 clones listed, about 91% are singletons. The material sequenced was peripheral blood, taken on day 0 of AZD1222 vaccination. These receptors all stem from an adult in good health.

The V gene is TRBV10-3, the J gene TRBJ2-1; perhaps TRBD2 as D (5 bases). CDR3 length: 13 amino acids. V lost 3 bases, J lost 8 bases, and 11 bases lay in between. The germline CDR1 and CDR2 sequences are ENHRY and SYGVKD. CDR3: CAISEPGIDEQFF. The CDR3 region has the DNA TGTGCCATCAGTGAACCCGGGATCGATGAGCAGTTCTTC.

The CDR3 DNA sequence: TGTGCCAGCAGTTCGGGACTAGCGACGGATACGCAGTATTTT. Translation gives CASSSGLATDTQYF. This chain joins TRBV7-3 and TRBJ2-3; 10 nucleotides align to TRBD2. CDR1 is SGHTA and CDR2 is FQGTGA in the germline V gene. Trimming at V came to 6 bases and at J to 6 bases, leaving 6 bases not matched to a gene. The CDR3 has 14 amino acids. The full variable domain, with the rest looked up from reference TRBV7-3 and TRBJ2-3, is GAGVSQTPSNKVTEKGKYVELRCDPISGHTALYWYRQSLGQGPEFLIYFQGTGAADDSGLPNDRFFAVRPEGSVSTLKIQRTERGDSAVYLCASSSGLATDTQYFGPGTRLTVL.

The DNA of the CDR3 is TGTGCCAGCAGCTTAGACGGGACAGTTCCTAACTATGGCTACACCTTC. Encoded protein: CASSLDGTVPNYGYTF. J is TRBJ1-2 and V is TRBV7-9, with TRBD1 matching 7 bases. This CDR3 contains 16 residues. The junction had 5 bases not matched to a gene; V was cut back by 1 base and J by 0 bases. Germline CDR1 and CDR2: SEHNR and FQNEAQ (reference sequence).

The rearrangement uses TRBV11-1 and TRBJ2-3; D is perhaps TRBD1 (6 bases). Trimming cost V 0 bases and J 5 bases, with 9 bases left between them. Germline assignment: CDR1 SGHAT and CDR2 FQDESV (reference sequence). This CDR3 spans 14 amino acids. The CDR3 loop is CASSLAVQGDTQYF. CDR3 nucleotides: TGTGCCAGCAGCTTAGCGGTACAGGGAGATACGCAGTATTTT.

There are a few counts of this clone. The rearrangement links TRBV27 to TRBJ1-1; D unresolved. The CDR3 runs 12 residues. From germline, CDR1 is MNHEY and CDR2 SMNVEV (reference sequence). V was pared by 5 bases and J by 6 bases, with 10 bases between. The chain's CDR3 is CASSIGKSEAFF. The DNA of the CDR3 is TGTGCCAGCAGTATAGGGAAGTCTGAAGCTTTCTTT.

V usage is TRBV9 and J usage is TRBJ2-7, with D perhaps being TRBD1 or TRBD2 (5 bases each). V lost 4 bases, J lost 7 bases, and 18 bases lay in between. Germline V gene lookup returns CDR1 SGDLS and CDR2 YYNGEE. The CDR3 covers 14 residues. CDR3 coding DNA: TGTGCCAGCAGCCCCTGGGGAGAGGGGTGGGAGCAGTACTTC. It translates to CASSPWGEGWEQYF.

This chain links TRBV29-1 with TRBJ2-7; D may be TRBD1 (6 bases). CDR3 length: 13 residues. Deletions cut 2 bases from V and 1 base from J, with 9 bases between. Germline lookup yields CDR1 SQVTM and CDR2 ANQGSEA. The CDR3 is CSVESGQSYEQYF. The CDR3 coding sequence is TGCAGCGTTGAATCGGGACAATCCTACGAGCAGTACTTC.

The genes are TRBV18 and TRBJ1-4; D is unresolved. The V gene lost 0 bases and the J gene lost 3 bases, with 14 bases spanning the gap. The CDR3 sequence is 17 residues long. In germline, CDR1 is KGHSH, CDR2 LQKENI. The CDR3 nucleotides read TGTGCCAGCTCACCACCTATAACGGCAGCAGCTAATGAAAAACTGTTTTTT. Translating gives CASSPPITAAANEKLFF.

The chain recombines TRBV15 with TRBJ1-1; tentative D call: TRBD1 (6 bases). With 3 bases removed from V and 2 bases from J, the gap between germline ends came to 16 bases. The CDR3 has 16 residues. Germline V gene lookup returns CDR1 LNHNV and CDR2 YYDKDF (reference sequence). The CDR3 sequence is CATSSPNRAPNTEAFF. CDR3 nucleotides: TGTGCCACCAGCAGCCCGAACAGGGCCCCAAACACTGAAGCTTTCTTT.

The chain uses TRBV5-1 and TRBJ1-2; possibly TRBD1 for D (6 bases). CDR3 size: 18 residues. Germline V gives CDR1 SGHRS, CDR2 YFSETQ. V gave up 4 bases and J gave up 2 bases, with 24 bases separating them. CDR3 residues: CASSPGRKTGTTNYGYTF. The CDR3 nucleotides are TGCGCCAGCAGCCCCGGCCGGAAGACAGGTACTACGAACTATGGCTACACCTTC.

The rearrangement uses TRBV2 and TRBJ2-5; D gene unclear. The germline V gene has CDR1 SNHLY and CDR2 FYNNEI. The CDR3 runs 13 residues. V was cut by 8 bases and J by 5 bases, with 15 bases left in between. CDR3 DNA: TGTGCCAGCCGCCTCGGTCGGAGCGAGACCCAGTACTTC. It encodes CASRLGRSETQYF.

This clone showed up just a few times. This chain joins TRBV19 and TRBJ2-7, with TRBD1 matching over 9 bases. Losses at the gene ends were 6 bases for V and 0 bases for J; bases not matched to a gene: 3. The CDR3 has 14 residues. From germline, CDR1 is LNHDA and CDR2 SQIVND (reference sequence). The CDR3 nucleotides are TGTGCCAGTAGCGGGACAGGGAACTCCTACGAGCAGTACTTC. Its translation: CASSGTGNSYEQYF.

The genes are TRBV7-6 and TRBJ2-7; 15 bases are shared with TRBD2. The germline CDR1 and CDR2 sequences are SGHVS and FNYEAQ. V trimming: 0 bases; J trimming: 3 bases; junction bases outside the gene matches: 0. This CDR3 comprises 16 residues. In nucleotides, the CDR3 is TGTGCCAGCAGCTTAGCGGGACTAGCGGGGGGCTACGAGCAGTACTTC. The encoded protein is CASSLAGLAGGYEQYF.

The chain has TRBV11-3 and TRBJ2-1, with 7 bases identical to TRBD1. Germline values: CDR1 SGHNT, CDR2 YENEEA. The CDR3 covers 14 residues. Losses at the gene ends were 2 bases for V and 10 bases for J; bases not matched to a gene: 8. The CDR3 loop reads CASSLSGQPREQFF. As DNA, the CDR3 is TGTGCCAGCAGCTTATCGGGACAGCCAAGGGAGCAGTTCTTC.

The chain joins TRBV2 to TRBJ2-5, with D uncertain. The CDR3 has 12 amino acids. The V gene's germline CDR1 is SNHLY and CDR2 FYNNEI. V lost 8 bases and J lost 3, with 10 bases in between. The CDR3 spells CASHRWEETQYF. In nucleotides, the CDR3 is TGTGCCAGCCATAGGTGGGAAGAGACCCAGTACTTC. Together with reference TRBV2 and TRBJ2-5, the CDR3 gives the full variable domain: EPEVTQTPSHQVTQMGQEVILRCVPISNHLYFYWYRQILGQKVEFLVSFYNNEISEKSEIFDDQFSVERPDGSNFTLKIRSTKLEDSAMYFCASHRWEETQYFGPGTRLLVL.

The V and J genes are TRBV4-1 and TRBJ1-3; D gene ambiguous. CDR1 is MGHRA and CDR2 is YSYEKL in the germline V gene. V lost 3 bases, J lost 5 bases, and 11 bases lay in between. The CDR3 sequence is 14 residues long. CDR3 sequence: CASSQDLNRNTIYF. For the CDR3, the DNA is TGCGCCAGCAGCCAGGACTTGAATAGAAACACCATATATTTT.

The V call is TRBV6-2 or TRBV6-3, the J call TRBJ2-7; D gene unclear. This CDR3 has 14 amino acids. Germline CDR1 reads MNHEY; CDR2 reads SVGEGT. Trimming removed 6 bases at V and 6 bases at J, with 18 bases between. CDR3 sequence reads: CASSQRRVLGEQYF. CDR3 coding DNA: TGTGCCAGCAGCCAACGACGTGTACTGGGCGAGCAGTACTTC.

For the CDR3, the DNA is TGTGCCAGCAGCTTAGCGATTCGAGAGACCCAGTACTTC. Its translation: CASSLAIRETQYF. The chain carries TRBV7-2 and TRBJ2-5; D gene ambiguous. Germline V gives CDR1 SGHTA, CDR2 FQGNSA. Deletions cut 0 bases from V and 4 bases from J, with 6 bases between. This CDR3 has 13 amino acids.

This CDR3 is CSVMYTGELFF. CDR3 nucleotide sequence: TGCAGCGTTATGTACACCGGGGAGCTGTTTTTT. The chain recombines TRBV29-1 with TRBJ2-2, with D unclear. CDR1 and CDR2 from the germline V gene are SQVTM and ANQGSEA. Trimming pared 5 bases from V and 3 bases from J, leaving 4 bases between. The CDR3 length is 11 residues.

The chain couples TRBV7-9 to TRBJ1-2; no firm D call. Germline loops: CDR1 SEHNR, CDR2 FQNEAQ (reference sequence). Trimming cost V 5 bases and J 3 bases, with 10 bases left between them. This CDR3 is 13 amino acids long. The CDR3 sequence: CASSQESDYGYTF. CDR3 coding DNA: TGTGCCAGCAGCCAGGAATCCGACTATGGCTACACCTTC.

This clone appeared a single time. At one of its ends the junction is not consistent with the germline gene, which may arise from a read error. The J gene is TRBJ1-2, the V gene TRBV5-1; TRBD1 might be the D (6 bases). The V gene's germline CDR1 is SGHRS and CDR2 YFSETQ. The CDR3 spans 15 residues. For the CDR3, the DNA is TGCGCCGGCAGCCCAGCCCCCACAGGGATCGATGGCTACACCTTC. Translation gives CAGSPAPTGIDGYTF.

The chain joins TRBV2 to TRBJ1-5, with 9 bases identical to TRBD1. The CDR3 covers 14 residues. Trimming at V came to 5 bases and at J to 4 bases, leaving 3 bases not matched to a gene. Per germline, CDR1 SNHLY and CDR2 FYNNEI. In nucleotides, the CDR3 is TGTGCCAGCAGTAGGACAGGGGCTAATCAGCCCCAGCATTTT. Translation gives CASSRTGANQPQHF.